This T cell receptor beta chain is from a study of identical twins. Study results and caveats: Partly confounded zero-insertion analyses could result from invariant MAIT and iNKT cells.

A universal primer site was incorporated via template switching, and the cDNA contained unique molecular identifiers. MiXCR, run by TCRdb on the 5' RACE reads, gives a single entry per CDR3 protein. The data contain more than 400,000 distinct CDR3 sequences, approximately 14% of them singletons. The germline CDR1 and CDR2 sequences are SNHLY and FYNNEI. CDR3 length: 19 amino acids. V lost 0 bases and J lost 7; bases outside the gene matches: 13. To note about this clonotype: What it recognizes is unknown.

The same sample was also studied in work on yellow fever vaccine responses in identical twins. That source reports: Twins' vaccine T cell response reportedly seemed partly convergent, partly personalized.

The source material was CD4+ T cells sorted from blood. The genes are TRBV2 and TRBJ2-1; 12 bases fit TRBD2. The receptor was derived from a woman aged 18-29 years in good health. DNA for the CDR3: TGTGCCAGCAGTGAAGCCCGGGGTGGACTAGCGGGGCTTCCTAATGAGCAGTTCTTC. Translated, it gives CASSEARGGLAGLPNEQFF. Combining the CDR3 with reference TRBV2 and TRBJ2-1 gives the whole variable domain EPEVTQTPSHQVTQMGQEVILRCVPISNHLYFYWYRQILGQKVEFLVSFYNNEISEKSEIFDDQFSVERPDGSNFTLKIRSTKLEDSAMYFCASSEARGGLAGLPNEQFFGPGTRLTVL.